The subject of this entry is one T cell receptor beta chain. This clonotype has only a few counts. Its specific antigen is unknown. One base away there is no much larger clone; base qualities are not given. Library preparation employed PCR. TCR sequencing of DNA from cultured CD4+ T cells used the Oncomine TCR Beta short-read assay at the Johns Hopkins FTIC core. Genomic DNA was extracted from the cultured CD4+ T cells with the QIAamp micro DNA kit. Oncomine TCR Beta libraries from cultured CD4+ T cells were pooled with unique dual indexes and sequenced on an Illumina iSeq 100. The authors processed their data as follows. Non-productive sequences were removed, and CDR3s not starting with C, not ending with F or W, or shorter than 7 amino acids were discarded. Antigen-specific clonotypes were identified using the MANAFEST web application through comparison of peptide-stimulated wells with reference and other culture wells. An FDR below 0.05, an odds ratio above 5, and a productive frequency above 0.1% in at least two of three replicate wells were required for clones to be considered positive. Cross-reactive clonotypes were defined as significantly expanded in both SARS-CoV-2 spike wells and at least one common cold coronavirus spike condition. Similarity between CDR3 sequences was evaluated in R version 3.6.1 using Levenshtein distances (stringdist) and unrooted phylogenetic trees (ape). In-frame beta chains were kept once TCRdb had trimmed the public reads at Q25 with fastp and called clones with MiXCR. Entries are consolidated by CDR3 protein sequence, retaining the most common genes and DNA. For this entry, the V and J calls and clone size follow TCRdb and not the study's own pipeline. The sample table holds about 7,000 distinct CDR3 sequences, of which about 38% were seen once. Approximately 36% of the sample rests with the top ten.

These data belong to a study of vaccination and CD4 T cells after COVID-19 (dated by TCRdb to 2022 to 2024). Context from the whole study: Six males and four females were included in the convalescent cohort, with two Hispanic individuals, seven Caucasians, two Asians and one multiracial person represented. Participants received two doses of either the Pfizer-BioNTech BNT162b2 vaccine (n=8) or the Moderna mRNA-1273 vaccine (n=2). Post-COVID blood samples were collected from convalescent patients a median of around 100 days after diagnosis, with a range of about 30 to 170 days. Post-vaccine blood samples were taken a median of about 72 days after the second vaccine dose, with a range of roughly 14 to 241 days. The cultures were stimulated with overlapping spike peptide pools from SARS-CoV-2 and from the common cold coronaviruses HCoV-NL63, HCoV-OC43 and HCoV-229E. As controls, cultures received a CEFX viral epitope pool (the positive control), an HIV-1 Nef peptide pool (the negative control), or no peptide at all. The spike-specific CD4+ TCR repertoire was compared before and after mRNA vaccination in approximately ten COVID-19 convalescent patients and several infection-naive healthy vaccine recipients. An earlier paper using these donors assessed, at the TCR clonotype level, memory CD4+ T cell crossreactivity between SARS-CoV-2 and common cold coronavirus spike proteins.

Overall results and qualifications from the work: In convalescent patients, a median roughly 83% of post-vaccine SARS-CoV-2-reactive clones were detected only after vaccination, and vaccine-specific priming was suggested by this finding. Only a relatively small number of convalescent patients were included in the study, and early timepoints following natural infection were not analyzed. An increase in the median number of SARS-CoV-2-reactive clonotypes from 20 to 25 after infection to roughly 38 after vaccination was observed, but the change was not found to be significant. In convalescent patients, nearly all vaccine-specific clones (304 of 307) were found to be mono-reactive for SARS-CoV-2 spike rather than cross-reactive with common cold coronaviruses.

The sample's treatment or condition label is to be understood as: roughly 11-day PBMC culture with coronavirus spike peptide pools or control peptides (ViraFEST assay). CD4+ T cells from unexposed donors were collected before the COVID-19 pandemic (2011-2018). To expand antigen-specific T cells with peptide pools and then pick out the expanded clonotypes through TCR sequencing, the study relied on the ViraFEST assay. Around 2 million PBMCs per well were cultured in IMDM with approximately 5% human AB serum and roughly 9.3 IU/ml IL-2, plus 10 ug/ml peptide pools. Half of the culture medium was replaced with fresh IL-2-containing medium on days 3 and 7. After 10 to 11 days of culture, CD4+ T cells were isolated by negative selection with the EasySep CD4+ T cell isolation kit. Unexposed donor CD4+ T cells were tested for reactivity to SARS-CoV-2 S and N and four common cold coronavirus spike pools, as cell number allowed. Ficoll-Paque Plus gradient centrifugation was used to isolate PBMCs from whole blood, and the isolated PBMCs were then either used fresh or cryopreserved at -140C. Triplicate wells were generally used for each culture condition. Leukapheresis product for the unexposed donors was bought commercially.

The germline V gene yields SGHRS for CDR1 and YFSETQ for CDR2. V gives up 0 bases and J gives up 7 bases, and the segment between their germline ends measures 11 bases. Reading from cysteine to phenylalanine, the CDR3 counts 14 amino acids. Only the CDR3 DNA stays, 42 bases, in frame from base 1. The V and J genes are TRBV5-1 and TRBJ1-5, with a tentative D gene TRBD1 over 6 matching bases. The TCR comes from a human donor in good health. Sequencing used CD4+ T cells from blood, cultured in vitro. The CDR3 sequence is CASSLGGTSQPQHF. The DNA is TGCGCCAGCAGCTTGGGGGGGACATCCCAGCCCCAGCATTTT.